This T cell receptor (beta chain) came from a study of T cell responses to AZD1222 COVID-19 vaccine. The V gene's germline CDR1 is ENHRY and CDR2 SYGVKD. The V gene lost 5 bases and the J gene lost 2 bases, with 9 bases spanning the gap. The CDR3 runs to 13 residues. Regarding the study as a whole: In a largely white British group with more females than males, clonal diversity was possibly underestimated.

Clones were sequenced by immunoSEQ multiplex PCR, and TCRdb holds only the in-frame ones, with some missing. The sample consists of 100,000 or so clones, less than 90% of them appearing once. This clone was seen a handful of times. Its antigen is as yet unknown. V gene TRBV10-3 combines with J gene TRBJ2-5; a weak D match, TRBD1 (6 bases). The sequencing here drew on peripheral blood, taken on day 0 of AZD1222 vaccination. This sequence originates from an adult in good health. The CDR3 region is CAISLTGQETQYF. Here the CDR3 DNA reads TGTGCCATCAGTTTGACAGGACAAGAGACCCAGTACTTC.